Listed here is a single T cell receptor beta chain. The assay was immunoSEQ multiplex PCR, and TCRdb's table has in-frame clones only and misses some. Among roughly 57,000 clones listed, 90% to 95% were seen once. This specimen comes from a study of blood T cell repertoires in COVID-19. Study overall: Spain, Italy and the United States supplied samples that represented acute and convalescent COVID-19.

This TCR derives from a human donor in a cohort sampled during active COVID-19. Sequenced: peripheral blood.

In DNA form, the CDR3 reads TGTGCCAGTAGTAGACAGGGGGCGAACACTGAAGCTTTCTTT. Translation: CASSRQGANTEAFF. The chain couples TRBV19 to TRBJ1-1; the match to TRBD1 covers 10 bases. Germline values: CDR1 LNHDA, CDR2 SQIVND (reference sequence). V lost 4 bases and J lost 1; bases outside the gene matches: 0. The length of the CDR3 is 14 residues.